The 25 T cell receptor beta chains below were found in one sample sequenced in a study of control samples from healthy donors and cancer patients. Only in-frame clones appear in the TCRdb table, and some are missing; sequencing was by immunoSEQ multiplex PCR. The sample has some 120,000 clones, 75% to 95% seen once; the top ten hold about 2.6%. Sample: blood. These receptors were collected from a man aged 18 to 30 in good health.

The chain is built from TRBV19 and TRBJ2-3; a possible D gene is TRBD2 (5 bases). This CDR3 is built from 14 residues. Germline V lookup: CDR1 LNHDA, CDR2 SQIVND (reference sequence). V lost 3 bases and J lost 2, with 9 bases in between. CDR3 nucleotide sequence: TGTGCCAGTAGTATTTCGGGGTACACAGATACGCAGTATTTT. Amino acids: CASSISGYTDTQYF.

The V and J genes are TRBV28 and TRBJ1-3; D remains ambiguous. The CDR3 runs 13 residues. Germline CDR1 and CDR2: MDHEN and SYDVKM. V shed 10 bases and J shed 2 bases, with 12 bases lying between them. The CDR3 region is CAIVDIAGNTIYF. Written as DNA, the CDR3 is TGTGCCATCGTAGACATAGCTGGAAACACCATATATTTT.

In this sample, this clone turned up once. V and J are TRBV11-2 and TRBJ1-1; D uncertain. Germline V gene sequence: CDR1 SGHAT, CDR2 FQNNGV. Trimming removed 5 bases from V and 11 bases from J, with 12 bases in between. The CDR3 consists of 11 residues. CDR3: CASSGPAGAFF. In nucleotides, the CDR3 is TGTGCCAGCAGCGGGCCGGCTGGGGCTTTCTTT.

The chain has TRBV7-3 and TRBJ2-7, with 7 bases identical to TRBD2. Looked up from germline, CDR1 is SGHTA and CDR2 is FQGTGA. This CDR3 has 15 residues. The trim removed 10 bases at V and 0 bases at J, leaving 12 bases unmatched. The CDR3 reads CAISRAGLNSYEQYV. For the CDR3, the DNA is TGTGCCATCTCCCGAGCGGGACTAAACTCCTACGAGCAGTACGTC.

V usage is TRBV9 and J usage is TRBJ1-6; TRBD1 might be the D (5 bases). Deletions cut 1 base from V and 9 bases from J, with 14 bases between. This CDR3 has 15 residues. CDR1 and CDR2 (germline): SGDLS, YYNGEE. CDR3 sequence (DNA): TGTGCCAGCAGCGTACAGGGTCTACCGGGTTCACCCCTCCACTTT. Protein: CASSVQGLPGSPLHF.

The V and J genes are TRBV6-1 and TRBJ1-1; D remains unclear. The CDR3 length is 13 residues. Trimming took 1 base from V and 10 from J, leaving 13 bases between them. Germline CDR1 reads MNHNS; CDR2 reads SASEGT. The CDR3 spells CASSEVGSTAAFF. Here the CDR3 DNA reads TGTGCCAGCAGTGAAGTGGGATCTACAGCAGCTTTCTTT.

CDR3 DNA sequence: TGTGCCAGCTCACTAGCCGGGACAGAGAATGAAAAACTGTTTTTT. Translated, it gives CASSLAGTENEKLFF. The rearrangement links TRBV18 to TRBJ1-4; 7 bases are a match to TRBD1. This CDR3 contains 15 residues. With V trimmed by 4 bases and J by 5 bases, 7 bases remained unmatched. The germline V gene has CDR1 KGHSH and CDR2 LQKENI.

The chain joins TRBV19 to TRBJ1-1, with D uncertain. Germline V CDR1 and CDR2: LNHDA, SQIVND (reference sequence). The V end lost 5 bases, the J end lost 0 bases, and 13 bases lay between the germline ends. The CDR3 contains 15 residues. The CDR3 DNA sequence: TGTGCCAGTAGTCTGACTCTGTTCATGAACACTGAAGCTTTCTTT. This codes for CASSLTLFMNTEAFF. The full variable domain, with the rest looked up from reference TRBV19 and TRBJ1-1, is DGGITQSPKYLFRKEGQNVTLSCEQNLNHDAMYWYRQDPGQGLRLIYYSQIVNDFQKGDIAEGYSVSREKKESFPLTVTSAQKNPTAFYLCASSLTLFMNTEAFFGQGTRLTVV.

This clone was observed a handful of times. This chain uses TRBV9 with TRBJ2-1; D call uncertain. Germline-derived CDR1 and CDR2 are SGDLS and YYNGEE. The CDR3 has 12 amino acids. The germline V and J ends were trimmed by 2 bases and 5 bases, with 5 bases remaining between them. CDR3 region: CASSVGDNEQFF. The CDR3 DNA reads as TGTGCCAGCAGCGTTGGCGACAATGAGCAGTTCTTC. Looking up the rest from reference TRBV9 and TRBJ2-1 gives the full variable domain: DSGVTQTPKHLITATGQRVTLRCSPRSGDLSVYWYQQSLDQGLQFLIQYYNGEERAKGNILERFSAQQFPDLHSELNLSSLELGDSALYFCASSVGDNEQFFGPGTRLTVL.

The CDR3 loop is CASSLFRGRSANVLTF. The DNA of the CDR3 is TGTGCCAGCAGCTTGTTTAGGGGGCGAAGTGCCAACGTCCTGACTTTC. The V and J genes are TRBV5-8 and TRBJ2-6; 7 positions match TRBD1. The CDR3 loop spans 16 amino acids. CDR1 is SGHTS, CDR2 YDEGEE, per germline. The J segment lost 7 bases and the V segment lost 1 base, leaving 8 bases of the junction unmatched.

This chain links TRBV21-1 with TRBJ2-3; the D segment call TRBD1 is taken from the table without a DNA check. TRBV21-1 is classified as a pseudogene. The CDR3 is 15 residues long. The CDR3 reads CASSSPGQGTDTQYF. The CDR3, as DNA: TGTGCCAGCAGTTCTCCGGGACAGGGAACAGATACGCAGTATTTT.

The CDR3 coding sequence is TGTGCCATCAGTGACCCGGGAGAGACCCAGTACTTC. As protein: CAISDPGETQYF. This chain joins TRBV10-3 and TRBJ2-5; D call uncertain. Germline CDR1 reads ENHRY; CDR2 reads SYGVKD. The germline V and J ends were trimmed by 3 bases and 4 bases, with 6 bases remaining between them. This CDR3 is built from 12 residues.

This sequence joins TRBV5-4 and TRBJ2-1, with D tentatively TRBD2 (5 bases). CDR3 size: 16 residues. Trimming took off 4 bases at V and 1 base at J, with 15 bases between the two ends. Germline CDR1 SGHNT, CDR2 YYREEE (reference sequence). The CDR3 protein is CASSPIGAVSYNEQFF. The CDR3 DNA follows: TGTGCCAGCAGCCCCATCGGAGCGGTTTCCTACAATGAGCAGTTCTTC.

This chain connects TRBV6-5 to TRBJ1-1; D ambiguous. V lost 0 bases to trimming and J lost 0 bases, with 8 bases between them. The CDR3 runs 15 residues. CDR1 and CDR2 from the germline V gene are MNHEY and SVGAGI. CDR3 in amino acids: CASSYSNSLNTEAFF. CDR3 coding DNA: TGTGCCAGCAGTTACTCAAACAGCTTGAACACTGAAGCTTTCTTT.

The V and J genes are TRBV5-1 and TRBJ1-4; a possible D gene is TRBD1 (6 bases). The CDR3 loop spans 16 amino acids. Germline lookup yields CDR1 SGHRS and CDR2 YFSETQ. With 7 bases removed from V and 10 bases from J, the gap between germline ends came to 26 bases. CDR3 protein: CASQPAYGGGVAKLFF. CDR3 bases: TGCGCCAGCCAACCTGCATATGGGGGCGGTGTGGCAAAACTGTTTTTT. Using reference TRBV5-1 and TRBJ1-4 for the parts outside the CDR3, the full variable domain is KAGVTQTPRYLIKTRGQQVTLSCSPISGHRSVSWYQQTPGQGLQFLFEYFSETQRNKGNFPGRFSGRQFSNSRSEMNVSTLELGDSALYLCASQPAYGGGVAKLFFGSGTQLSVL.

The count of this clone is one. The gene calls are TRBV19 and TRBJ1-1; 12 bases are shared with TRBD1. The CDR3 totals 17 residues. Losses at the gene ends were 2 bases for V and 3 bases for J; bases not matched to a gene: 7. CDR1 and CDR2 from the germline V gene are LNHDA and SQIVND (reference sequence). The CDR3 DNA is TGTGCCAGTAGTATATCCGGGACAGGGGGCCTATACACTGAAGCTTTCTTT. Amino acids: CASSISGTGGLYTEAFF. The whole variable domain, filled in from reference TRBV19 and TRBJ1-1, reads DGGITQSPKYLFRKEGQNVTLSCEQNLNHDAMYWYRQDPGQGLRLIYYSQIVNDFQKGDIAEGYSVSREKKESFPLTVTSAQKNPTAFYLCASSISGTGGLYTEAFFGQGTRLTVV.

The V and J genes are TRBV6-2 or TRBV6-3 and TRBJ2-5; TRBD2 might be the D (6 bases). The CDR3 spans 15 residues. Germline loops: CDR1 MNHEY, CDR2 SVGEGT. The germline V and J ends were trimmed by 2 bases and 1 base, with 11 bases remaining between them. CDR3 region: CASSYAAGRQETQYF. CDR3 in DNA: TGTGCCAGCAGTTACGCGGCGGGGCGCCAAGAGACCCAGTACTTC.

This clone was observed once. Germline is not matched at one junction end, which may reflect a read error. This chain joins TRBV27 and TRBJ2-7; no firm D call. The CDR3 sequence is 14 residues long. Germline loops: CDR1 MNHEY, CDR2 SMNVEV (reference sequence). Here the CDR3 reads CASSPAGAPTLLNF. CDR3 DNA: TGTGCCAGCAGTCCCGCAGGAGCCCCTACCCTCTTAAACTTC.

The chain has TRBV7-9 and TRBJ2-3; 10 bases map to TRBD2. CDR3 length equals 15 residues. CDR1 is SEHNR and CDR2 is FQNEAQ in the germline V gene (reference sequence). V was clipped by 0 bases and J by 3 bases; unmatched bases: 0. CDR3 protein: CASSLAAGGTDTQYF. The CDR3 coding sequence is TGTGCCAGCAGCTTAGCAGCGGGAGGGACAGATACGCAGTATTTT.

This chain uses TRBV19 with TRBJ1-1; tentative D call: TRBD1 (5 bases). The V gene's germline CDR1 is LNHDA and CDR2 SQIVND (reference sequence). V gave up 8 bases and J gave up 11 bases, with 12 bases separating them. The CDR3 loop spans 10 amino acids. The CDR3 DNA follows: TGTGCCAGTGAGGGGTCTACGGCTTTCTTT. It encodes CASEGSTAFF.

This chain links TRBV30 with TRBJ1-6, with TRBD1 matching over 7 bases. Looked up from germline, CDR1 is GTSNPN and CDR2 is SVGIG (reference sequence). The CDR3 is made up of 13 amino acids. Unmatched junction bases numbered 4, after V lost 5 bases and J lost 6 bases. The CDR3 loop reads CAWDGTANSPLHF. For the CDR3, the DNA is TGTGCCTGGGACGGGACAGCTAATTCACCCCTCCACTTT.

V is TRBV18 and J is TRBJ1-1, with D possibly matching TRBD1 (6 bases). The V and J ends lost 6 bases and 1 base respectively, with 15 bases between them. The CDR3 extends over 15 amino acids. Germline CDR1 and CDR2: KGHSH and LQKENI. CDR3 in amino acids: CASSPQAQGNTEAFF. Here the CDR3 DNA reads TGTGCCAGCTCGCCGCAAGCACAGGGGAACACTGAAGCTTTCTTT.

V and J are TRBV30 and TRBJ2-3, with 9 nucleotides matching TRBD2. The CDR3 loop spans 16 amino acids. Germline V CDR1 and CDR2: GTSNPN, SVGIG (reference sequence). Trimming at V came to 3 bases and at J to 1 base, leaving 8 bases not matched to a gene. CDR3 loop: CAWSPGGGRGTDTQYF. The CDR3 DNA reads TGTGCCTGGAGCCCAGGCGGCGGGAGGGGCACAGATACGCAGTATTTT.

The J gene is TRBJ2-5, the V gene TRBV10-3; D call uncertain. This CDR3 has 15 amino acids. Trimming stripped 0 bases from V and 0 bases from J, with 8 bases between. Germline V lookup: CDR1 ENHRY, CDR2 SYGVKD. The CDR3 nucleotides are TGTGCCATCAGTGAGTCCGGGCAGGACCAAGAGACCCAGTACTTC. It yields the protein CAISESGQDQETQYF.

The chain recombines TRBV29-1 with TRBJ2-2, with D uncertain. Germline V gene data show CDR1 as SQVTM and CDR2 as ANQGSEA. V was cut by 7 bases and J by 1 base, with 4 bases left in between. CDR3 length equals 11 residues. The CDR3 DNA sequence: TGCAGCGCCGTGAACACCGGGGAGCTGTTTTTT. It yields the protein CSAVNTGELFF.